Listed below are T cell receptor beta chains from one sample, sequenced in a study of blood T cell repertoires in COVID-19. Profiled with immunoSEQ multiplex PCR; TCRdb holds only in-frame clones, not every one. The sample has some 160,000 clones; over 70% are singletons. Material: peripheral blood. These receptors came from a middle-aged man with active or convalescent COVID-19. Both conserved end residues are part of each CDR3. Fields, in order: V gene, clone size, J gene, CDR3 protein. Expanded clones are given a class, and other clones once, few, many or no size at all.

V: TRBV5-6; size: few; J: TRBJ1-6; CDR3: CASSSPTGRTSPLHF
V: TRBV6-5; size: once; J: TRBJ2-1; CDR3: CASSYSSGQTYNEQFF
V: TRBV12-3/TRBV12-4; size: .; J: TRBJ2-7; CDR3: CATTTGYEQYF
V: TRBV7-2; size: few; J: TRBJ2-1; CDR3: CASSFGRREYNEQFF
V: TRBV5-1; size: few; J: TRBJ2-7; CDR3: CASSQGTSGRVFGEQYF
V: TRBV6-6; size: .; J: TRBJ1-1; CDR3: CASSYPTGRNTEAFF
V: TRBV9; size: .; J: TRBJ2-3; CDR3: CASSVSGSYTDTQYF
V: TRBV5-1; size: .; J: TRBJ2-7; CDR3: CASSGAGQYEQYF
V: TRBV2; size: .; J: TRBJ1-3; CDR3: CASAQVSGNTIYF
V: TRBV4-1; size: .; J: TRBJ2-2; CDR3: CASSPRVERDTGELFF
V: TRBV7-2; size: .; J: TRBJ1-2; CDR3: CASSATGGYGYTF
V: TRBV18; size: .; J: TRBJ2-3; CDR3: CASSRDRGPNTQYF
V: TRBV3-1/TRBV3-2; size: .; J: TRBJ2-3; CDR3: CASSLRSGSLGADTQYF
V: TRBV28; size: .; J: TRBJ2-7; CDR3: CASRRGTGYVEQYF
V: TRBV5-1; size: .; J: TRBJ2-7; CDR3: CASSLGVAGDYEQYF
V: TRBV5-1; size: .; J: TRBJ1-2; CDR3: CASSSRQAGGYTF
V: TRBV19; size: .; J: TRBJ1-4; CDR3: CASRTGGAGPNEKLFF
V: TRBV30; size: .; J: TRBJ1-5; CDR3: CAWRPQGGQPQHF
V: TRBV29-1; size: .; J: TRBJ2-3; CDR3: CSAAGDRGANTQYF
V: TRBV3-1/TRBV3-2; size: .; J: TRBJ2-3; CDR3: CASSTLAGRTDTQYF
V: TRBV2; size: .; J: TRBJ2-7; CDR3: CASSYTGTAGEQYF
V: TRBV4-1; size: .; J: TRBJ1-3; CDR3: CASSPGQGGNTIYF
V: TRBV11-2; size: .; J: TRBJ1-1; CDR3: CASSSVNRIGTEAFF
V: TRBV5-6; size: .; J: TRBJ1-1; CDR3: CASSAPGQVKEAFF
V: TRBV2; size: .; J: TRBJ2-2; CDR3: CASNDRTVTGELFF
V: TRBV5-4; size: .; J: TRBJ1-4; CDR3: CASSLGTAGGKLFF
V: TRBV4-1; size: .; J: TRBJ2-7; CDR3: CASSPSLASPYEQYF
V: TRBV5-5; size: .; J: TRBJ2-2; CDR3: CASSLEWGLGIGELFF
V: TRBV28; size: .; J: TRBJ1-3; CDR3: CASSLLRDSGNTIYF
V: TRBV6-4; size: .; J: TRBJ2-7; CDR3: CASSDLSGTSYEQYF
V: TRBV18; size: few; J: TRBJ2-3; CDR3: CASSYQGNADTQYF
V: TRBV6-5; size: .; J: TRBJ1-2; CDR3: CASSYRAGGENYGYTF
V: TRBV2; size: .; J: TRBJ1-1; CDR3: CASRRGRNTEAFF
V: TRBV9; size: .; J: TRBJ1-2; CDR3: CASSVARGPNYGYTF
V: TRBV5-1; size: few; J: TRBJ2-3; CDR3: CASIWGSGITDTQYF
V: TRBV6-1; size: .; J: TRBJ2-5; CDR3: CASSETVTVTQYF
V: TRBV28; size: .; J: TRBJ1-2; CDR3: CASRRGNYGYIF
V: TRBV12-5; size: .; J: TRBJ2-7; CDR3: CASGLVVAGGPYEQYF
V: TRBV4-1; size: few; J: TRBJ2-7; CDR3: CASSLTSGGLYEQYF
V: TRBV29-1; size: many; J: TRBJ2-3; CDR3: CSVVPPSGGSDTQYF
V: TRBV7-6; size: .; J: TRBJ1-4; CDR3: CASSLDPGGLNEKLFF
V: TRBV7-3; size: .; J: TRBJ2-1; CDR3: CASSSRTGEGQFF
V: TRBV28; size: few; J: TRBJ2-2; CDR3: CASSLWQLAGGPGELFF